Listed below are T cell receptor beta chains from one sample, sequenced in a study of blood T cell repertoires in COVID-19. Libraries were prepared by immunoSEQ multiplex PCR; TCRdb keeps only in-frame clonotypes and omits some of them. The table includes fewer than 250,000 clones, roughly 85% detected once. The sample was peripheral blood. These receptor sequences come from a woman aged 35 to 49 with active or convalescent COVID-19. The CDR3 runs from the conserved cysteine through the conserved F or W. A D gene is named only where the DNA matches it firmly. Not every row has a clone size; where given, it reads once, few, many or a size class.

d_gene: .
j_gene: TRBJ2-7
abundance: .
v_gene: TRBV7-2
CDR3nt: TGTGCCAGCAGGTTCGGGGGTAACTCCTACGAGCAGTACTTC
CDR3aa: CASRFGGNSYEQYF

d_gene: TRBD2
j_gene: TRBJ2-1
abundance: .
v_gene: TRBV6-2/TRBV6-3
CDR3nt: TGTGCCAGCAGTGGACTAGCGGGGGACATGGAGCAGTTCTTC
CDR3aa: CASSGLAGDMEQFF

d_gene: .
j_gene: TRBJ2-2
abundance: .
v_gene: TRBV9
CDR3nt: TGTGCCAGCAGCCCGTTCTCGCGGGACCTCACCGGGGAGCTGTTTTTT
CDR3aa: CASSPFSRDLTGELFF

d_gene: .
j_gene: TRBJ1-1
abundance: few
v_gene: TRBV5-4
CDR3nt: TGTGCCAGCAGCTTAAGACAGCCGAACACTGAAGCTTTCTTT
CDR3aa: CASSLRQPNTEAFF

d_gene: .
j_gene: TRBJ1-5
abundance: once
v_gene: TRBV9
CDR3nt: TGTGCCAGCAGCGTAGTGCCAGGGAAGCCCCAGCATTTT
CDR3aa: CASSVVPGKPQHF

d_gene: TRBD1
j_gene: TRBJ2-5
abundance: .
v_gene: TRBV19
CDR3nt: TGTGCCACCCGGGACAGGGGCGGAGAGACCCAGTACTTC
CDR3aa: CATRDRGGETQYF

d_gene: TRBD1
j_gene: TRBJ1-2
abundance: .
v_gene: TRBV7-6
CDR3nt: TGTGCCAGCAGCTTAGGACAGGGGGCTTACTATGGCTACACCTTC
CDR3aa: CASSLGQGAYYGYTF

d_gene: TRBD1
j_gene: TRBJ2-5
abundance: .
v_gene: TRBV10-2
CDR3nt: TGCGCCAGCAGTCCCGGACAGGGCGGTTGGGAGACCCAGTACTTC
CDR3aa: CASSPGQGGWETQYF

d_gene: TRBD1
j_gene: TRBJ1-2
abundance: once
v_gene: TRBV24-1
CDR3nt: TGTGCCACCAGTGATGGGGACAGGGGTAGTGGCTACACCTTC
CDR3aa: CATSDGDRGSGYTF

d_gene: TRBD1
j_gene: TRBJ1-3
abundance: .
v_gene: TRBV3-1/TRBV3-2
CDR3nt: TGTGCCAGCAGCCAAGTCTCGCAGGGGGCCATCTCTGGAAACACCATATATTTT
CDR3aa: CASSQVSQGAISGNTIYF

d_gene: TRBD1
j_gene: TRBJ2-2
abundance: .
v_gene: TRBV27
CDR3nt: TGTGCCAGCAGTCCGCTAGGGACAGGGATAGCCGGGGAGCTGTTTTTT
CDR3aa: CASSPLGTGIAGELFF

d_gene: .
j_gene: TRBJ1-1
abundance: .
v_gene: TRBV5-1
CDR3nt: TGCGCCAGCAGCATGGGAGAACTGATGAACACTGAAGCTTTCTTT
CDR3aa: CASSMGELMNTEAFF

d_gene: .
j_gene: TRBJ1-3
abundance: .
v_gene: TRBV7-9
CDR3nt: TGTGCCAGCAGCTTAGGAGCCGGGGACACCATATATTTT
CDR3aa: CASSLGAGDTIYF

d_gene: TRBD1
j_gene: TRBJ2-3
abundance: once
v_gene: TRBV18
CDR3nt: TGTGCCAGCTCACTCGGGACAGTGGACACAGATACGCAGTATTTT
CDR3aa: CASSLGTVDTDTQYF

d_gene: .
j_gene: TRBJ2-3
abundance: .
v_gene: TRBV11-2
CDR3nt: TGTGCCAGCAGCCTCCTAGCGGATACGCAGTATTTT
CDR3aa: CASSLLADTQYF

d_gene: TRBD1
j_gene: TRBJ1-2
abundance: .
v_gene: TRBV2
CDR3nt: TGTGCCAGCAGTGTAGAGGGCAGGGGGCCGGATGGCTACACCTTC
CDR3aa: CASSVEGRGPDGYTF

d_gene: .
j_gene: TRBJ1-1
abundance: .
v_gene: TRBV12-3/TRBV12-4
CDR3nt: TGTGCCAGCAGTTTATCTGCAGGTTTCTTT
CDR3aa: CASSLSAGFF

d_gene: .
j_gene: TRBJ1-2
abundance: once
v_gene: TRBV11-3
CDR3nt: TGTGCCAGCAGCTTAACCAGGGAGGGCGGTGGCTACACCTTC
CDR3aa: CASSLTREGGGYTF

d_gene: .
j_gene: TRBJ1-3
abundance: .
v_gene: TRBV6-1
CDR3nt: TGTGCCAGCAGTGAAGCGGTGGGGCTTCCTGACACCATATATTTT
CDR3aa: CASSEAVGLPDTIYF

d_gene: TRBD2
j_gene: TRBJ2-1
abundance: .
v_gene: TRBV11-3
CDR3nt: TGTGCCAGCAGCTTAGAAGCTAGCGGGGGATACAATGAGCAGTTCTTC
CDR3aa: CASSLEASGGYNEQFF

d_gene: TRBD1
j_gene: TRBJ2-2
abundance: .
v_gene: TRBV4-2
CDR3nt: TGTGCCAGCAGCAATCGGGACAGGGGGTTCACCGGGGAGCTGTTTTTT
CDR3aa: CASSNRDRGFTGELFF

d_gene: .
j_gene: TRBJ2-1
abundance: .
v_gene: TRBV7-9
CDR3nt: TGTGCCAGCAGCATTACCGGCTACAATGAGCAGTTCTTC
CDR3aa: CASSITGYNEQFF

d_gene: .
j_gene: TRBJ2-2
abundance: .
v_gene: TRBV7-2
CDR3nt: TGTGCCAGCCGTACGGACACAAACACCGGGGAGCTGTTTTTT
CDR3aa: CASRTDTNTGELFF

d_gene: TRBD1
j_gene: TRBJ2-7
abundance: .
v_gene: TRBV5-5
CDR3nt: TGTGCCAGCAGCTTGTTTCCATGGGCAGGGGGCTACGAGCAGTACTTC
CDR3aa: CASSLFPWAGGYEQYF

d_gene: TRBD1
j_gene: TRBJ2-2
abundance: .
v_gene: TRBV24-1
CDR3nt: TGTGCCACCAGTGATACCCGGACAGGGGTGGCCGGGGAGCTGTTTTTT
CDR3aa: CATSDTRTGVAGELFF

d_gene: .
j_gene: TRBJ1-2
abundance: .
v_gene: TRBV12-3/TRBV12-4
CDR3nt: TGTGCCAGCAGTTTACTGTCAGGGAATGGCTACACCTTC
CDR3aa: CASSLLSGNGYTF

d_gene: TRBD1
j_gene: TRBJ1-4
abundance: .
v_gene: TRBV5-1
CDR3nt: TGCGCCAGCAGCGTGACAGGGGGCAAGGAAAAACTGTTTTTT
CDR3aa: CASSVTGGKEKLFF

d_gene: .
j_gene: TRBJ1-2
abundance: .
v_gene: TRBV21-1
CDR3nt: TGTGCCAGCAGCAACCGGTATTTGACAGGTAGGTATGGCTACACCTTC
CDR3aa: CASSNRYLTGRYGYTF

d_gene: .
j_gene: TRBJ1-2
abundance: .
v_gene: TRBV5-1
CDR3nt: TGCGCCAGCAGCTTGGGAGACAGCCTTTCTAACTATGGCTACACCTTC
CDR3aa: CASSLGDSLSNYGYTF

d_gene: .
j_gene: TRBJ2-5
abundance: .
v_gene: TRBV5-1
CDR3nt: TGCGCCAGCAGCCCTGACGGGGGGACCCAGTACTTC
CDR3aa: CASSPDGGTQYF

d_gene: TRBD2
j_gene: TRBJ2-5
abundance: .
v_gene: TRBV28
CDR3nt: TGTGCCAGCAGTTTTCCGGGGGGGGCCCAAGAGACCCAGTACTTC
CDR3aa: CASSFPGGAQETQYF

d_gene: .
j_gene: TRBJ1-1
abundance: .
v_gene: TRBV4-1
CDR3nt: TGCGCCAGCAGCCAAGATAATCTGAACACTGAAGCTTTCTTT
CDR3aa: CASSQDNLNTEAFF

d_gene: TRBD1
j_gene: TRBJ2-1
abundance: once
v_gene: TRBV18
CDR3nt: TGTGCCAACATAAAACGAGGGGGCGGCGATGAGCAGTTCTTC
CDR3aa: CANIKRGGGDEQFF

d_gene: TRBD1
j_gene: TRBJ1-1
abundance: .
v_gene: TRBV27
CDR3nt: TGTGCCAGCAGTGATACAGGGGTCTCGTACACTGAAGCTTTCTTT
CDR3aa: CASSDTGVSYTEAFF

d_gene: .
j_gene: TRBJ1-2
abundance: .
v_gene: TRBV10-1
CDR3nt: TGCGCCAGCAGTGAGCTCGCGGACTATGGCTACACCTTC
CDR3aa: CASSELADYGYTF

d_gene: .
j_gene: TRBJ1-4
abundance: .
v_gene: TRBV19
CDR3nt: TGTGCCAGTAGTATTTTTGCGCGGACTAATGAAAAACTGTTTTTT
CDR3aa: CASSIFARTNEKLFF

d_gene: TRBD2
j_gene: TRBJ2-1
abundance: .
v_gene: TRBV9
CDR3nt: TGTGCCAGCAGCTTGACTAGCCTGGATGAGCAGTTCTTC
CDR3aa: CASSLTSLDEQFF

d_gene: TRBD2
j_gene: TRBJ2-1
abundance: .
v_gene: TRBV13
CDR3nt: TGTGCCAGCAGCCTTGATCTCAGCGGGGGGGCCCCCCACAATGAGCAGTTCTTC
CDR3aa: CASSLDLSGGAPHNEQFF

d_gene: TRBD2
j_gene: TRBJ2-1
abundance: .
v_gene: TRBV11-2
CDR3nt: TGTGCCAGCAGCTTGGGGACTAGCGGGAGGGCCGCTTACAATGAGCAGTTCTTC
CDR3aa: CASSLGTSGRAAYNEQFF

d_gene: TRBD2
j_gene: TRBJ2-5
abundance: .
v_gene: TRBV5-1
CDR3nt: TGCGCCAGCAGCTGGCAATTAACTAGCGGGAGCCAAGAGACCCAGTACTTC
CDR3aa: CASSWQLTSGSQETQYF

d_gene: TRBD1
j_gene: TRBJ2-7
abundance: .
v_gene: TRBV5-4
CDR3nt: TGTGCCAGCAGCTGGGCCCCGGGACAGGGGGCCTCCTACGAGCAGTACTTC
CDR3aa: CASSWAPGQGASYEQYF

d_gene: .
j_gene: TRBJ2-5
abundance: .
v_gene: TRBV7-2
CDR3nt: TGTGCCAGCAGGCGGGACGGCGAGACCCAGTACTTC
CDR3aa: CASRRDGETQYF

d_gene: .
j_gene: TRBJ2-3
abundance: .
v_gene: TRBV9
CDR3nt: TGTGCCAGCAGCGCCGTACTCAGCACAGATACGCAGTATTTT
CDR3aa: CASSAVLSTDTQYF